The 4 T cell receptor beta chains below were found in one sample sequenced in a study of glioma-infiltrating T cells (dated by TCRdb to 2016 to 2017). This sample was sequenced with an Illumina MiSeq. TCR alpha and beta CDR3 regions were amplified with the iRepertoire nested amplicon-rescue multiplex PCR (arm-PCR) platform from RNA. The public reads were reprocessed in TCRdb via fastp at Q25 and MiXCR, keeping in-frame beta chains. Rows are combined by CDR3 protein, so each entry shows the most common genes and DNA. A total of 400,000 or so distinct CDR3 sequences appear in this sample, more than 35% of them only once. The ten most abundant clones make up around 13% of the sample. Sequencing was done on a sample of glioma tissue, nonneoplastic brain tissue, or PBMCs (not recorded which). These receptors all stem from a human donor with low-grade glioma or glioblastoma, undergoing nonglioma brain surgery, or in good health (not recorded which).

Notes on this clonotype: One junction end does not reproduce the germline sequence, and a read error may be involved. This chain uses TRBV6-1 with TRBJ2-7; 14 bases are shared with TRBD2. Germline V CDR1 and CDR2: MNHNS, SASEGT. This CDR3 spans 14 amino acids. CDR3 sequence (DNA): TGTGCCAACAGTGAGCGGGGACTAGCGGGAGTGAGGTACTTC. It codes for CANSERGLAGVRYF.

As concerns this clonotype: This may come from a read error, since a much larger clone is one base off. J is TRBJ2-2 and V is TRBV6-2 or TRBV6-3; D is uncertain. Germline CDR1 MNHEY, CDR2 SVGEGT. With 6 bases removed from V and 3 bases from J, the gap between germline ends came to 11 bases. The CDR3 is 14 amino acids. CDR3 residues: CASSLNRYTGELFF. DNA of the CDR3: TGTGCCAGCAGCTTGAACAGATACACCGGGGAGCTGTTTTTT.

This chain connects TRBV7-9 to TRBJ2-4; D is uncertain. Germline CDR1 and CDR2: SEHNR and FQNEAQ (reference sequence). The V end was cut by 2 bases, the J end by 0 bases, with 8 bases between. This CDR3 region has 15 residues. The chain's CDR3 is CASSLSLLAKNIQYF. The CDR3 nucleotides are TGTGCCAGCAGCTTATCCCTTCTAGCCAAAAACATTCAGTACTTC.

This clonotype came up many times. V and J are TRBV28 and TRBJ2-7, with D unclear. The length of the CDR3 is 13 residues. The V gene's germline CDR1 is MDHEN and CDR2 SYDVKM. V lost 7 bases, J lost 6 bases, and 16 bases lay in between. CDR3 coding DNA: TGTGCCAGCACCCTAGGGCGTGGGCGCGAGCAGTACTTC. Translated: CASTLGRGREQYF. Looking up the rest from reference TRBV28 and TRBJ2-7 gives the full variable domain: DVKVTQSSRYLVKRTGEKVFLECVQDMDHENMFWYRQDPGLGLRLIYFSYDVKMKEKGDIPEGYSVSREKKERFSLILESASTNQTSMYLCASTLGRGREQYFGPGTRLTVT.